This T cell receptor (beta chain) comes out of a study of CD8 T cells in ankylosing spondylitis. V was trimmed by 3 bases and J by 5 bases, leaving 14 bases between them. From germline, CDR1 is MNHEY and CDR2 SMNVEV (reference sequence). This CDR3 spans 14 amino acids. Notes on the study in general: A CD8+ phenotype characterized the disease-linked clones, which were relatively rare in peripheral blood. Blood of patients with ankylosing spondylitis appeared to be characterized by a TCR beta motif of eight or nine highly homologous variants. According to the report, clones linked to the disease were significantly enriched in matched synovial fluid samples taken from ankylosing spondylitis patients.

Via MiXCR, TCRdb re-called the 5' RACE reads, giving one row per CDR3 protein. The table includes over 600,000 distinct CDR3 sequences, 15% to 20% detected once. On this clonotype itself: Antigen specificity is unknown.

The receptor's source is a male donor with ankylosing spondylitis. Input material: blood, either unsorted or a sorted T cell fraction (not recorded which). The chain combines TRBV27 with TRBJ2-7, with D maybe TRBD2 (5 bases). CDR3 coding DNA: TGTGCCAGCAGTTTGGCGGGTGAACGCAACGAGCAGTACTTC. It yields the protein CASSLAGERNEQYF.